Sequencing of this TCR beta chain was carried out in a study of Graves' ophthalmopathy and Graves' hyperthyroidism. Excluded were patients with other autoimmune diseases, uncontrolled infections, pregnancy or lactation. V dropped 8 bases and J dropped 0 bases, with 13 bases sitting between them. Germline CDR1 and CDR2: SGHAT and FQNNGV. The CDR3 covers 14 residues. The study's findings and limits: With approximately 88% sensitivity and less than 83% specificity, a 13-signature model separated ophthalmopathy from stable hyperthyroidism.

This clonotype came up many times. Antigen specificity is unknown. As the template, RNA transcripts were used to amplify TCR beta CDR3 regions. Following a first-round RT-PCR that used HTBI primers, a second-round multiplex PCR was carried out. TCRdb reprocessed the multiplex PCR reads with MiXCR, giving one entry per CDR3 protein. Of hundreds of thousands of distinct CDR3 sequences in the sample, approximately 22% are singletons; the top ten hold roughly 7.4%. Sequencing used peripheral blood. The gene calls are TRBV11-2 and TRBJ1-1; D is uncertain. This clonotype originated in a woman aged 18-29 years with stable Graves' hyperthyroidism. Some clones in this sample may be carry-over from other donors' samples. Here the CDR3 reads CASAPTSMNTEAFF. CDR3 in DNA: TGTGCCAGCGCGCCCACATCTATGAACACTGAAGCTTTCTTT.